A selection of T cell receptor beta chains follows, all from one sample in a study of CD8 T cells in ankylosing spondylitis. TCRdb fed the 5' RACE reads into MiXCR, producing one record per CDR3 protein. The repertoire holds 160,000 or so distinct CDR3 sequences, with around 8.9% as singletons. Sequencing was carried out using blood, either unsorted or a sorted T cell fraction (not recorded which). These receptors came from a female donor with ankylosing spondylitis or in good health (not recorded which). The CDR3 runs from the conserved cysteine through the conserved F or W. The order of the fields is J gene, V gene, CDR3 protein.

TRBJ2-1	TRBV19	CASIGPGSLDEQFF
TRBJ2-7	TRBV5-1	CASSLGEETVPFSYEQYF
TRBJ2-1	TRBV20-1	CSARDNSGEQFF
TRBJ1-4	TRBV11-2	CASSLEGNSIRTEKLFF
TRBJ1-1	TRBV28	CASSPAGGAAEAFF
TRBJ1-1	TRBV7-6	CASSLGGPGYTEAFF
TRBJ2-7	TRBV27	CASSITGGPGYEQYF
TRBJ2-1	TRBV24-1	CATSDPLADEQFF
TRBJ1-4	TRBV4-3	CASRSGKLFF
TRBJ2-3	TRBV7-9	CASSFAPRLADTQYF
TRBJ2-5	TRBV28	CASSWQGAQSETQYF
TRBJ2-5	TRBV7-9	CASSLSVGGETQYF
TRBJ2-1	TRBV16	CASSQSSSLSYNEQFF
TRBJ2-7	TRBV29-1	CSVEDAGYEQYF
TRBJ1-5	TRBV4-2	CASSRTQGALNQPQHF
TRBJ2-3	TRBV27	CASSLYGLAEITDTQYF
TRBJ2-5	TRBV6-1	CASTKDPWSETQYF
TRBJ1-3	TRBV9	CASSAGQGVFLGNTIYF
TRBJ1-2	TRBV9	CASSVGPGGGYGYTF
TRBJ2-3	TRBV11-1	CASSPAGQGVGNTDTQYF
TRBJ2-7	TRBV20-1	CSVRGGRAAYEQYF
TRBJ1-2	TRBV4-3	CASSRNRGWVGYTF
TRBJ2-2	TRBV6-6	CASSLAGELFF
TRBJ2-7	TRBV23-1	CASSQSPVGRSYEQYF
TRBJ1-5	TRBV7-8	CASSPSGSANQPQHF
TRBJ2-7	TRBV28	CASSPMHDSQILYEQYF
TRBJ2-7	TRBV12-3/TRBV12-4	CASSFGTLCEQYF
TRBJ1-2	TRBV4-1	CASSQVTNSGYTF
TRBJ2-7	TRBV30	CAWSVGRAEWDEQYF
TRBJ2-7	TRBV18	CASSLAGESYEQYF
TRBJ2-7	TRBV20-1	CSARDLASSYEQYF
TRBJ2-7	TRBV12-3/TRBV12-4	CASTSTLYEQYF
TRBJ2-1	TRBV4-3	CASSQDRTSGRVHEQFF